This entry lists 13 T cell receptor beta chains sequenced from one sample in a study of quantifying T cell responses using KT2 cells. Overall study: cDNA was made from DNase-treated RNA using alpha and beta constant primers.

Each cDNA got a UMI-containing oligo ligated at its 3' end. The first PCR ran roughly 4 cycles with an equimolar RC1.1 and RC1.2 beta primer mix. TCRdb itself ran the UMI-ligation and nested PCR reads through MiXCR, one entry per CDR3 protein. The profile covers fewer than 50,000 distinct CDR3 sequences, with around 15% appearing a single time and 40% to 45% taken by the ten largest. Material: PBMCs spiked with cells of the T cell clone KT2. The source is a human donor.

The V and J genes are TRBV2 and TRBJ2-2; TRBD1 agrees at 11 bases. The CDR3 runs to 16 residues. Trimming removed 4 bases from V and 5 bases from J; junction bases left unmatched: 6. Germline lookup yields CDR1 SNHLY and CDR2 FYNNEI. This CDR3 reads CASSGGGQGATGELFF. In DNA form, the CDR3 reads TGTGCCAGCAGTGGGGGTGGACAGGGGGCGACCGGGGAGCTGTTTTTT.

The chain joins TRBV6-6 to TRBJ1-1; D is undetermined. The CDR3 runs to 12 residues. The germline V gene encodes CDR1 MNHNY and CDR2 SVGAGI (reference sequence). V was trimmed by 3 bases and J by 7 bases, leaving 9 bases between them. The CDR3 reads CASSYDTDEAFF. DNA for the CDR3: TGTGCCAGCAGTTATGACACAGATGAAGCTTTCTTT.

V is TRBV12-3 or TRBV12-4 and J is TRBJ1-1; TRBD1 is a possible D gene (5 bases). Trimming took off 1 base at V and 5 bases at J, with 14 bases between the two ends. The CDR3 has 15 residues. The CDR3 region has the DNA TGTGCCAGCAGTTTAGAATGGGGCGCAGGAACTGAAGCTTTCTTT. Protein product: CASSLEWGAGTEAFF.

This rearrangement joins TRBV6-2 or TRBV6-3 to TRBJ2-1; no clear D gene. With 2 bases removed from V and 8 bases from J, the gap between germline ends came to 7 bases. The CDR3 consists of 12 residues. CDR1 and CDR2 from the germline V gene are MNHEY and SVGEGT. CDR3 DNA sequence: TGTGCCAGCAGTTACGCGGCGGATGAGCAGTTCTTC. It yields the protein CASSYAADEQFF.

The rearrangement joins TRBV2 to TRBJ2-2, with 7 bases that match TRBD1. CDR1 is SNHLY, CDR2 FYNNEI, per germline. Trimming at V came to 8 bases and at J to 4 bases, leaving 10 bases not matched to a gene. This CDR3 has 15 amino acids. The CDR3 coding sequence is TGTGCCAGCGGGGATATGGGACAGATCACCGGGGAGCTGTTTTTT. Protein: CASGDMGQITGELFF.

This clonotype was detected only a few times. J is TRBJ1-2 and V is TRBV29-1; 9 bases align to TRBD1. The CDR3 runs 15 residues. The germline CDR1 and CDR2 sequences are SQVTM and ANQGSEA. Germline trimming cut 3 bases from V and 4 bases from J; bases unmatched to any gene: 9. The CDR3 DNA sequence: TGCAGCGTTGAGCCCGTACAGGGGGCGTCCTATGGCTACACCTTC. Translated, it gives CSVEPVQGASYGYTF.

This sequence joins TRBV5-1 and TRBJ1-5; possible D gene TRBD1, 6 bases. Germline V CDR1 and CDR2: SGHRS, YFSETQ. V was cut by 5 bases and J by 3 bases, with 12 bases left in between. This CDR3 has 14 amino acids. CDR3 region: CASSPGQTNQPQHF. For the CDR3, the DNA is TGCGCCAGCAGTCCCGGACAGACCAATCAGCCCCAGCATTTT. The whole variable domain, remainder taken from reference TRBV5-1 and TRBJ1-5, is KAGVTQTPRYLIKTRGQQVTLSCSPISGHRSVSWYQQTPGQGLQFLFEYFSETQRNKGNFPGRFSGRQFSNSRSEMNVSTLELGDSALYLCASSPGQTNQPQHFGDGTRLSIL.

This clonotype was observed a handful of times. V gene TRBV19 combines with J gene TRBJ1-1; the D gene is possibly TRBD1 (5 bases). Germline CDR1 LNHDA, CDR2 SQIVND (reference sequence). The CDR3 is 17 residues long. V dropped 1 base and J dropped 1 base, with 16 bases sitting between them. CDR3 in amino acids: CASSIVRGTDKNTEAFF. The CDR3 nucleotides read TGTGCCAGTAGTATAGTTCGTGGGACGGATAAGAACACTGAAGCTTTCTTT.

This clonotype is classed as medium-sized (0.01 to 0.1%). The chain uses TRBV6-4 and TRBJ2-3; 10 bases fit TRBD1. The junction had 0 bases not matched to a gene; V was cut back by 2 bases and J by 4 bases. From germline, CDR1 is MRHNA and CDR2 SNTAGT. The CDR3 length is 14 residues. The CDR3 spells CASSDGQGADTQYF. CDR3 sequence (DNA): TGTGCCAGCAGTGACGGACAGGGGGCAGATACGCAGTATTTT.

The table lists this clonotype with many counts. The rearrangement joins TRBV7-9 to TRBJ2-5, with TRBD2 matching 9 bases. The germline V gene has CDR1 SEHNR and CDR2 FQNEAQ (reference sequence). The length of the CDR3 is 13 residues. Unmatched junction bases numbered 1, after V lost 7 bases and J lost 1 base. The DNA for the CDR3 is TGTGCCAGCAAGACTAGCGGCCAAGAGACCCAGTACTTC. Its protein product is CASKTSGQETQYF.

The rearrangement uses TRBV18 and TRBJ2-1; TRBD2 matches at 7 bases. This CDR3 has 14 residues. The V gene's germline CDR1 is KGHSH and CDR2 LQKENI. The V segment lost 3 bases and the J segment 4 bases; nucleotides outside the gene matches: 3. The CDR3 nucleotides read TGTGCCAGCTCACCGTCGGGACTATACAATGAGCAGTTCTTC. Translated, it gives CASSPSGLYNEQFF. Drawing the rest from reference TRBV18 and TRBJ2-1, the complete variable domain is NAGVMQNPRHLVRRRGQEARLRCSPMKGHSHVYWYRQLPEEGLKFMVYLQKENIIDESGMPKERFSAEFPKEGPSILRIQQVVRGDSAAYFCASSPSGLYNEQFFGPGTRLTVL.

This clonotype has at least ten counts. The V call is TRBV24-1, the J call TRBJ2-1; D call uncertain. The germline V gene has CDR1 KGHDR and CDR2 SFDVKD. V was shortened by 2 bases and J by 12 bases, with 7 bases between the two germline ends. The CDR3 consists of 11 residues. The CDR3 region is CATSDSLGQFF. CDR3 nucleotide sequence: TGTGCCACCAGTGATTCCCTCGGGCAGTTCTTC.

The chain carries TRBV7-2 and TRBJ1-1, with D tentatively TRBD1 (6 bases). Looked up from germline, CDR1 is SGHTA and CDR2 is FQGNSA. The CDR3 has 14 residues. V was trimmed by 3 bases and J by 1 base, leaving 9 bases between them. Written as DNA, the CDR3 is TGTGCCAGCAGCTTGGACAGCGCGAACACTGAAGCTTTCTTT. Amino acids: CASSLDSANTEAFF.